This entry is about one T cell receptor beta chain. Its binding antigen is unknown. Qualities for individual bases were not recorded, and no much larger clone is one base off. This entry belongs to a study of cytotoxic CD8 clonotypes in ibrutinib-treated CLL (dated by TCRdb to about 2021). Describing the broader study: The cohort had around twelve relapsed/refractory and roughly 14 treatment-naive patients; fewer than 18 were IGHV unmutated. Partial responses were observed in 24 patients and complete responses in 2; after a median follow-up of around 68 months, remission was maintained in around 14 patients and progression was observed in some 12. The response samples were drawn at a median of approximately twelve months into treatment, with a range of roughly 6 to 40 months. On average, each sample yielded around 230,000 productive templates and about 100,000 productive rearrangements. Of the 90 or so people in the trial, approximately 24 had longitudinal samples available. Cryopreserved peripheral blood mononuclear cells were obtained before treatment, at response, and at either sustained remission or disease progression. Every remission and progressive disease sample was obtained while ibrutinib was still being received by the patients. What the work shows at the level of the full study, not this receptor alone: Clonality rose at ibrutinib response, remained stable during sustained remission, and dropped back toward baseline at progression. Baseline clonality exceeded that of age-matched healthy donors and correlated strongly with circulating CD8+ T-cell counts. Public clonotypes were rare and either shrank or stayed stable during treatment, and the rise in clonality at ibrutinib response reflected expansion of private clonotypes. Lymph node repertoires were not examined, and the timing of sampling was not matched between patients in sustained remission and those whose disease progressed.

Read against the paper, the sample's time point label means: less than 30 months on ibrutinib. For TCR beta library preparation, 1.5 to 2 micrograms of genomic DNA were extracted from the cryopreserved PBMCs. Longitudinal blood samples from CLL patients on ibrutinib monotherapy underwent high-throughput TCR beta sequencing. The patients took part in an open-label, single-center phase 2 trial of ibrutinib monotherapy. On a MiSeq, deep resolution sequencing aimed for a depth between 1 in 1 million and 1 in 200,000 T cells, with each clonotype covered 10x on average. The immunoSEQ hsTCRB Kit was used to generate TCR beta libraries. In the original analysis: Data were analyzed with ImmunoSEQ Data Assistant and ImmunoSEQ Analyzer, with V, D and J genes assigned per IMGT definitions. Clonality, which ranges from 0 to 1, was calculated by subtracting the normalized Shannon entropy of productive rearrangement frequencies from one. Public clonotype analysis was restricted to overrepresented clonotypes comprising at least 0.05% of each patient's repertoire. Fewer than 15 age-matched healthy donor repertoires from immuneACCESS served as clonality controls. Imported from immuneACCESS, the table was reduced by TCRdb to in-frame sequences with V and J called. These copies leave out some clones; in studies compared against another copy, an unresolved V gene accounts for under half, and the cause of the remainder is not known. D and trimming were read from the DNA, whereas the V and J calls and clone size are those reported in that table. Present in this sample are approximately 130,000 clones, 84% of which were seen just once. Roughly 3.1% of the sample is held by the ten biggest clonotypes.

As encoded in the germline V gene, CDR1 is MNHEY while CDR2 is SVGAGI. The germline V and J ends show losses of 6 bases and 9 bases respectively, and no gene match explains 11 bases of the junction. The CDR3, cysteine through phenylalanine, is 15 amino acids long. Just the 45-base CDR3 DNA is kept, in frame starting at base 1. The clonotype comes from a human donor with chronic lymphocytic leukemia. The rearranged chain carries TRBV6-5 and TRBJ1-6; TRBD1 fits 7 bases in the junction. The material was PBMCs, obtained after 24 months of ibrutinib treatment. The DNA sequence is TGTGCCAGCAGGCCCTCGACAGGGAAGAGTTCACCCCTCCACTTT. The resulting protein is CASRPSTGKSSPLHF.